Sequencing of this T cell receptor beta chain was carried out in a study of CD8 T cells in ankylosing spondylitis. Study-level results: There was reportedly significant enrichment of clones that were disease-linked in matched ankylosing spondylitis synovial fluid. Earlier reports found some motif variants in synovial fluid and blood in reactive arthritis. Within ankylosing spondylitis blood, a TCR beta motif made up of eight highly homologous variants appeared to be characteristic.

A quantitative 5'-RACE method, one with molecular barcodes, was used to make TCR beta libraries. TCRdb re-derived calls from the 5' RACE reads in MiXCR, one entry per CDR3 protein. Of some 140,000 distinct CDR3 sequences listed, 11% are singletons. This clonotype was observed many times. Its antigen is as yet unknown. Germline V gives CDR1 SGHTA, CDR2 FQGNSA. Trimming stripped 5 bases from V and 1 base from J, with 18 bases between. The CDR3 covers 16 residues. The sequence was collected from a female donor with ankylosing spondylitis or in good health (not recorded which). The sequencing sample was made of blood, either unsorted or a sorted T cell fraction (not recorded which). The chain combines TRBV7-2 with TRBJ2-7; no firm D call. The CDR3 loop reads CASSPDRVRASYEQYF. The CDR3 region has the DNA TGTGCCAGCAGCCCAGATCGTGTCCGAGCATCCTACGAGCAGTACTTC.